The clone carrying this T cell receptor beta chain was detected a few times. The sample is drawn from a study of T cells in tuberculosis. Profiling relied on immunoSEQ multiplex PCR, and the TCRdb table lists in-frame clones only, not all of them. The sample holds tens of thousands of clones, about 90% seen once. Time point reported: new active TB diagnosis, blood taken before or within 7 days of starting treatment. This CDR3 is 15 amino acids long. Germline-derived CDR1 and CDR2 are WSHSY and SAAADI. After removal of 4 bases from V and 1 base from J, the junction contained 3 bases not matched to a gene.

Sequencing used PBMCs, obtained at tuberculosis diagnosis. The sequence was obtained from an adult with tuberculosis. Some clones in this sample may be carry-over from other donors' samples. The chain couples TRBV10-2 to TRBJ2-3; 9 bases are shared with TRBD1. The CDR3 coding sequence is TGCGCCAGCAGTGGGAGGACAGGGGGCACAGATACGCAGTATTTT. Protein: CASSGRTGGTDTQYF.